The 29 T cell receptor beta chains listed next were all sequenced from one sample in a study of T-cell reconstitution after alpha-beta-depleted transplantation in children. Preparation of the TCRbeta library involved a method that used unique molecular identifiers. Each CDR3 protein gets one entry after TCRdb re-called the PCR reads with MiXCR. The sample contains 450,000 to 600,000 distinct CDR3 sequences, 13% of which appear only once. This specimen consisted of PBMCs, mostly from graft donor cells, obtained 360 days after TCRalphabeta/CD19-depleted stem cell transplant. The receptor set was obtained from a male patient between 5 and 17 years old who had a stem cell transplant for acute myeloid leukemia, so the T cells may come from the graft donor.

This clonotype was found a few times. The chain links TRBV27 to TRBJ2-5; 9 nucleotides align to TRBD1. With 7 bases clipped from V and 5 bases from J, the junction kept 8 bases outside the gene matches. CDR1 and CDR2 from the germline V gene are MNHEY and SMNVEV (reference sequence). The CDR3 covers 14 residues. CDR3 sequence (DNA): TGTGCCAGCAATCACAGGGGGCCAGGGGAGACCCAGTACTTC. This translates into CASNHRGPGETQYF.

In this sample, this clonotype turned up many times. The V call is TRBV11-1, the J call TRBJ2-7, with TRBD2 matching over 10 bases. This CDR3 has 18 amino acids. Germline trimming cut 1 base from V and 5 bases from J; bases unmatched to any gene: 14. CDR1 SGHAT and CDR2 FQDESV come from the germline V gene (reference sequence). The CDR3 DNA is TGTGCCAGCAGCTTAGTAACGACTAGCGGGTCCCACCCCGACGAGCAGTACTTC. This codes for CASSLVTTSGSHPDEQYF.

CDR3 nucleotide sequence: TGTGCCAGCAGCTTATGGAGGTGGCTAGCGCCAGACTCCTACAATGAGCAGTTCTTC. This gives the protein CASSLWRWLAPDSYNEQFF. This chain links TRBV7-8 with TRBJ2-1; possible D gene TRBD2, 6 bases. Germline loops: CDR1 SGHVS, CDR2 FQNEAQ. Trimming pared 2 bases from V and 0 bases from J, leaving 20 bases between. The CDR3 consists of 19 residues.

At least ten counts were recorded for this clonotype. CDR3 sequence (DNA): TGTGCCAGCAGCTTAGGTCCAGGGCCGAACACTGAAGCTTTCTTT. Translating gives CASSLGPGPNTEAFF. This chain connects TRBV7-9 to TRBJ1-1; tentative D call: TRBD1 (5 bases). The V end lost 1 base, the J end lost 1 base, and 10 bases lay between the germline ends. The CDR3 covers 15 residues. CDR1 and CDR2 (germline): SEHNR, FQNEAQ (reference sequence).

This clonotype was recorded many times. The chain employs TRBV7-2 and TRBJ1-2, with TRBD1 as a possible D gene (5 bases). Per germline, CDR1 SGHTA and CDR2 FQGNSA. V lost 3 bases, J lost 0 bases, and 20 bases lay in between. The CDR3 covers 18 residues. The CDR3 DNA reads as TGTGCCAGCAGCTTCGGGTCGGGGCCCTCGCCTTCTAACTATGGCTACACCTTC. Protein: CASSFGSGPSPSNYGYTF.

This clonotype was found a few times. The genes are TRBV28 and TRBJ1-5, with D tentatively TRBD1 (5 bases). Germline loops: CDR1 MDHEN, CDR2 SYDVKM. The CDR3 sequence is 15 residues long. V was cut by 6 bases and J by 1 base, with 13 bases left in between. The CDR3, as DNA: TGTGCCAGCAGAGGAACTGACAGAAGCAATCAGCCCCAGCATTTT. It specifies CASRGTDRSNQPQHF.

This chain joins TRBV12-3 or TRBV12-4 and TRBJ2-5; D possibly matches TRBD1 or TRBD2 (6 bases each). This CDR3 is 13 amino acids long. V dropped 2 bases and J dropped 7 bases, with 11 bases sitting between them. This CDR3 reads CASSLKGGWTQYF. In DNA, the CDR3 is TGTGCCAGCAGTTTAAAGGGGGGTTGGACCCAGTACTTC.

This clonotype was seen ten or more times. The chain uses TRBV20-1 and TRBJ2-1, with D possibly TRBD1 on 5 matching bases. Germline values: CDR1 DFQATT, CDR2 SNEGSKA (reference sequence). This CDR3 comprises 14 residues. Trimming cost V 3 bases and J 5 bases, with 14 bases left between them. Here the CDR3 reads CSASQGWSHNEQFF. DNA for the CDR3: TGCAGTGCTAGCCAGGGATGGAGCCACAATGAGCAGTTCTTC.

This clonotype was recorded many times. V is TRBV6-5 and J is TRBJ2-7; a weak D match, TRBD2 (6 bases). Germline V gene lookup returns CDR1 MNHEY and CDR2 SVGAGI. The CDR3 loop spans 17 amino acids. Trimming pared 0 bases from V and 5 bases from J, leaving 20 bases between. The CDR3 protein is CASSYSLLLASRDEQYF. The CDR3 region has the DNA TGTGCCAGCAGTTACTCCCTACTCCTAGCGTCGAGAGACGAGCAGTACTTC.

The J gene is TRBJ2-7, the V gene TRBV10-3; 8 bases line up with TRBD2. The CDR3 is 15 residues long. J lost 1 base, V lost 5 bases, and 7 bases had no gene match. Germline V gene data show CDR1 as ENHRY and CDR2 as SYGVKD. This chain's CDR3 is CAISLEGTSSYEQYF. CDR3 DNA sequence: TGTGCCATCAGTTTAGAGGGGACTAGTTCCTACGAGCAGTACTTC.

This clonotype was picked up a small number of times. The V and J genes are TRBV30 and TRBJ1-1; D call uncertain. There are 12 residues in the CDR3. V gave up 5 bases and J gave up 7 bases, with 14 bases separating them. Germline CDR1 GTSNPN, CDR2 SVGIG (reference sequence). The DNA of the CDR3 is TGTGCCTGGGTTAGGTTTGGCGGTGAAGCTTTCTTT. Translating gives CAWVRFGGEAFF. The whole variable domain, filled in from reference TRBV30 and TRBJ1-1, reads SQTIHQWPATLVQPVGSPLSLECTVEGTSNPNLYWYRQAAGRGLQLLFYSVGIGQISSEVPQNLSASRPQDRQFILSSKKLLLSDSGFYLCAWVRFGGEAFFGQGTRLTVV.

The gene calls are TRBV5-4 and TRBJ1-4; TRBD1 is a possible D gene (5 bases). This CDR3 contains 19 residues. CDR1 is SGHNT and CDR2 is YYREEE in the germline V gene (reference sequence). Trimming shortened V by 0 bases and J by 0 bases, and 18 bases separated the two germline ends. The CDR3 DNA follows: TGTGCCAGCAGCTTGGATGGGACGGGACTAACAACAACTAATGAAAAACTGTTTTTT. Translated: CASSLDGTGLTTTNEKLFF.

In this sample, this clonotype turned up many times. The V call is TRBV5-1, the J call TRBJ2-3; TRBD2 matches at 8 bases. The V segment lost 0 bases and the J segment 10 bases; nucleotides outside the gene matches: 13. CDR3 size: 16 residues. Germline V gives CDR1 SGHRS, CDR2 YFSETQ. In DNA form, the CDR3 reads TGCGCCAGCAGCTTGGGGGGACTAGTGAAGATCCACGCGCAGTATTTT. This sequence encodes CASSLGGLVKIHAQYF. The full variable domain, with the rest looked up from reference TRBV5-1 and TRBJ2-3, is KAGVTQTPRYLIKTRGQQVTLSCSPISGHRSVSWYQQTPGQGLQFLFEYFSETQRNKGNFPGRFSGRQFSNSRSEMNVSTLELGDSALYLCASSLGGLVKIHAQYFGPGTRLTVL.

About this clonotype itself: This sequence may be a read error, since a much larger clone differs from it by one base. The CDR3 does not end in the conserved phenylalanine or tryptophan, so this is likely a read error. The rearrangement joins TRBV7-2 to TRBJ1-2; the D gene is possibly TRBD1 (5 bases). There are 13 residues in the CDR3. V shed 6 bases and J shed 5 bases, with 13 bases lying between them. CDR1 is SGHTA and CDR2 is FQGNSA in the germline V gene. CDR3 sequence (DNA): TGTGCCAGCAGAACTGCGACAGAATATGGCTACACCTGC. Its protein is CASRTATEYGYTC.

The chain employs TRBV5-1 and TRBJ2-2; weak D call: TRBD2 (6 bases). V shed 2 bases and J shed 5 bases, with 16 bases lying between them. Germline-derived CDR1 and CDR2 are SGHRS and YFSETQ. The CDR3 contains 16 residues. The CDR3 protein is CASSLGAAGPTGELFF. The CDR3 coding sequence is TGCGCCAGCAGCTTAGGTGCGGCGGGACCAACCGGGGAGCTGTTTTTT.

This clonotype was counted between two and nine times. This rearrangement joins TRBV20-1 to TRBJ2-7; D not certain. Germline V CDR1 and CDR2: DFQATT, SNEGSKA (reference sequence). Trimming removed 1 base from V and 0 bases from J, with 13 bases in between. This CDR3 has 15 residues. DNA of the CDR3: TGCAGTGCTAGAGCTCCGGACCGCAACTCCTACGAGCAGTACTTC. Translation: CSARAPDRNSYEQYF.

This clonotype has just a few counts. The CDR3 protein is CASRPQTEEQFF. The CDR3 nucleotides read TGTGCCAGCAGACCCCAGACGGAGGAGCAGTTCTTC. The chain joins TRBV28 to TRBJ2-1; D gene uncertain. Trimming shortened V by 6 bases and J by 10 bases, and 13 bases separated the two germline ends. The CDR3 consists of 12 residues. The germline gives CDR1 MDHEN, CDR2 SYDVKM.

CDR3 nucleotides: TGCGCCAGCAGCCAAGATTCGGCGGGAGGGCCTCTCTACAATGAGCAGTTCTTC. Translated: CASSQDSAGGPLYNEQFF. The chain recombines TRBV4-3 with TRBJ2-1, with TRBD2 matching over 9 bases. Trimming took 0 bases from V and 3 from J; bases not matched to a gene: 9. The CDR3 loop spans 18 amino acids. Looked up from germline, CDR1 is LGHNA and CDR2 is YSLEER.

This clonotype occurred a few times. CDR3 amino acids: CRYSGRSGQPNEQFF. CDR3 nucleotide sequence: TGCAGATATAGCGGGAGATCGGGTCAACCCAATGAGCAGTTCTTC. This chain joins TRBV20-1 and TRBJ2-1; TRBD2 agrees at 9 bases. Germline CDR1 and CDR2: DFQATT and SNEGSKA (reference sequence). This CDR3 is built from 15 residues.

This clonotype appeared a few times. The chain uses TRBV3-1 and TRBJ1-1; 8 positions match TRBD1. Germline V gene sequence: CDR1 LGHDT, CDR2 YNNKEL (reference sequence). V trimming: 3 bases; J trimming: 0 bases; junction bases outside the gene matches: 6. The CDR3 totals 16 residues. CDR3 coding DNA: TGTGCCAGCAGCCAGGCCGGGACAGGCCTGAACACTGAAGCTTTCTTT. Translated, it gives CASSQAGTGLNTEAFF.

This clonotype was seen ten or more times. V usage is TRBV29-1 and J usage is TRBJ1-2, with D unresolved. The CDR3 runs 13 residues. Trimming shortened V by 3 bases and J by 1 base, and 9 bases separated the two germline ends. In germline, CDR1 is SQVTM, CDR2 ANQGSEA. The CDR3 DNA reads as TGCAGCGTTGACCCCTCCTTTAACTATGGCTACACCTTC. Amino acids: CSVDPSFNYGYTF.

A few counts support this clonotype. V usage is TRBV12-3 or TRBV12-4 and J usage is TRBJ2-2; D is possibly TRBD2 (6 bases). V was pared by 4 bases and J by 9 bases, with 12 bases between. The CDR3 is 13 amino acids. The CDR3: CASSWRRARELFF. CDR3 in DNA: TGTGCCAGCAGTTGGCGGAGGGCCCGGGAGCTGTTTTTT.

This clonotype has more than one count but fewer than ten. V usage is TRBV6-5 and J usage is TRBJ1-2; tentative D call: TRBD1 (6 bases). Germline assignment: CDR1 MNHEY and CDR2 SVGAGI. The length of the CDR3 is 14 residues. Deletions cut 4 bases from V and 7 bases from J, with 16 bases between. The CDR3 loop reads CASSSQQGWGGYTF. The CDR3 coding sequence is TGTGCCAGCAGTTCCCAACAGGGTTGGGGTGGCTACACCTTC.

In this sample, this clonotype turned up many times. Here the CDR3 DNA reads TGCAGCGCCGGGACTAGTTTAGTCTATGAGCAGTTCTTC. It codes for CSAGTSLVYEQFF. This sequence joins TRBV29-1 and TRBJ2-1; 8 positions agree with TRBD2. The CDR3 totals 13 residues. The germline V gene encodes CDR1 SQVTM and CDR2 ANQGSEA. V dropped 7 bases and J dropped 8; count of bases not matched to a gene: 10.

The chain is built from TRBV15 and TRBJ2-7, with D perhaps TRBD1 (5 bases). Germline CDR1 LNHNV, CDR2 YYDKDF (reference sequence). The germline V and J ends were trimmed by 4 bases and 4 bases, with 17 bases remaining between them. This CDR3 has 15 residues. Here the CDR3 DNA reads TGTGCCACCAGCACCCCCCGTTGGGGCCGTTACGAGCAGTACTTC. Its protein product is CATSTPRWGRYEQYF.

This clonotype has more than one count but fewer than ten. The chain combines TRBV18 with TRBJ2-7; D may be TRBD1 or TRBD2 (5 bases each). Germline assignment: CDR1 KGHSH and CDR2 LQKENI. The V gene lost 4 bases and the J gene lost 5 bases, with 24 bases spanning the gap. CDR3 length: 17 residues. The CDR3 is CASSRGYDPSKMDEQYF. CDR3 nucleotides: TGTGCCAGCTCACGGGGGTATGACCCCTCGAAAATGGACGAGCAGTACTTC.

The J gene is TRBJ2-7, the V gene TRBV20-1; 12 bases are a match to TRBD2. Germline V gives CDR1 DFQATT, CDR2 SNEGSKA (reference sequence). The junction had 7 bases not matched to a gene; V was cut back by 5 bases and J by 2 bases. CDR3 length: 15 amino acids. The CDR3 here is CSARQLAGGAYEQYF. Here the CDR3 DNA reads TGCAGTGCTCGACAACTAGCGGGAGGCGCCTACGAGCAGTACTTC.

This clonotype was seen a handful of times. The V call is TRBV28, the J call TRBJ2-2, with 8 bases fitting TRBD1. Trimming took 7 bases from V and 2 from J; bases not matched to a gene: 9. The germline V gene has CDR1 MDHEN and CDR2 SYDVKM. The CDR3 runs to 16 residues. CDR3 DNA: TGTGCCAGCACCCCTTCAGGACAGGGAAACACCGGGGAGCTGTTTTTT. This encodes CASTPSGQGNTGELFF.

The chain joins TRBV5-1 to TRBJ1-4; a possible D gene is TRBD1 (6 bases). Germline values: CDR1 SGHRS, CDR2 YFSETQ. V lost 0 bases, J lost 16 bases, and 16 bases lay in between. CDR3 size: 13 residues. In DNA form, the CDR3 reads TGCGCCAGCAGCTTGGGTTCCGGGACAAAAAAGTTTTTT. This gives the protein CASSLGSGTKKFF.